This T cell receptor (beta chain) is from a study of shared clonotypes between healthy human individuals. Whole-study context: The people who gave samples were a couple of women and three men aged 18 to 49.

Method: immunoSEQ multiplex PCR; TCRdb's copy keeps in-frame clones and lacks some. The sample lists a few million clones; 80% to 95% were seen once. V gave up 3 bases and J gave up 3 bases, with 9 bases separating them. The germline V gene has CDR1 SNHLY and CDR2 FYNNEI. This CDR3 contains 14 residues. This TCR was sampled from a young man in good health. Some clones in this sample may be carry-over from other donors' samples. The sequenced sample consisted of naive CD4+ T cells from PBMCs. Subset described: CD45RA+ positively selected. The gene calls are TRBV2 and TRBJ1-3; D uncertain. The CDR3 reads CASSERTLGNTIYF. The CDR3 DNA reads TGTGCCAGCAGTGAGCGAACTCTTGGAAACACCATATATTTT.